These 29 T cell receptor beta chains share one sample of origin, sequenced in a study of blood T cell repertoires in COVID-19. Assay used: immunoSEQ multiplex PCR; TCRdb lists only in-frame clones, some missing. The sample comprises roughly 170,000 clones, 80% to 90% of which are singletons, and roughly 8% rests with the top ten. Specimen: peripheral blood. These receptors were taken from a middle-aged man who had recovered from COVID-19.

This clone was seen at least ten times. The chain recombines TRBV5-4 with TRBJ2-7; TRBD2 matches at 8 bases. Trimming took 5 bases from V and 2 from J; bases not matched to a gene: 3. The CDR3 consists of 13 residues. Per germline, CDR1 SGHNT and CDR2 YYREEE (reference sequence). This CDR3 reads CASRREVPYEQYF. The CDR3, as DNA: TGTGCCAGCAGGCGGGAGGTTCCCTACGAGCAGTACTTC.

V and J are TRBV3-1 (or the pseudogene TRBV3-2) and TRBJ1-5; weak D call: TRBD1 (6 bases). The germline V and J ends were trimmed by 0 bases and 3 bases, with 12 bases remaining between them. The CDR3 sequence is 16 residues long. Germline-derived CDR1 and CDR2 are LGHDT and YNNKEL (reference sequence). CDR3 amino acids: CASSQDSGQYNQPQHF. The CDR3 DNA reads as TGTGCCAGCAGCCAAGACTCGGGACAATACAATCAGCCCCAGCATTTT.

The genes are TRBV6-5 and TRBJ1-1, with no clear D. The CDR3 sequence is 14 residues long. Germline V lookup: CDR1 MNHEY, CDR2 SVGAGI. Trimming cost V 5 bases and J 4 bases, with 14 bases left between them. The DNA of the CDR3 is TGTGCCAGCAGTCTACTCACGGGTGGCACTGAAGCTTTCTTT. This gives the protein CASSLLTGGTEAFF.

The chain joins TRBV5-4 to TRBJ1-1; the match to TRBD1 covers 8 bases. This CDR3 spans 15 amino acids. Germline-derived CDR1 and CDR2 are SGHNT and YYREEE (reference sequence). V was clipped by 4 bases and J by 3 bases; unmatched bases: 8. CDR3 bases: TGTGCCAGCAGCCCACAGGACAGGGTGGACACTGAAGCTTTCTTT. It specifies CASSPQDRVDTEAFF.

The chain uses TRBV30 and TRBJ2-1; the match to TRBD2 covers 9 bases. This CDR3 is 16 amino acids long. With V trimmed by 3 bases and J by 6 bases, 12 bases remained unmatched. The germline V gene encodes CDR1 GTSNPN and CDR2 SVGIG (reference sequence). CDR3 sequence reads: CAWSRGGRASGNEQFF. The CDR3 DNA sequence: TGTGCCTGGAGCCGGGGCGGGAGGGCATCAGGCAATGAGCAGTTCTTC.

The DNA of the CDR3 is TGTGCCAGCAGTCGGACAGGACCGTCCTACGAGCAGTACTTC. Its protein product is CASSRTGPSYEQYF. The V gene is TRBV6-5, the J gene TRBJ2-7, with 7 bases matching TRBD1. The germline CDR1 and CDR2 sequences are MNHEY and SVGAGI. V shed 5 bases and J 1 base; nucleotides not matched to a gene: 5. The CDR3 extends over 14 amino acids.

The V call is TRBV5-6, the J call TRBJ2-5; D unclear. The germline CDR1 and CDR2 sequences are SGHDT and YYEEEE. The length of the CDR3 is 13 residues. V shed 4 bases and J shed 5 bases, with 12 bases lying between them. CDR3 in DNA: TGTGCCAGCAGCCTGGGATTCCGGGAGACCCAGTACTTC. Its protein product is CASSLGFRETQYF.

The chain carries TRBV6-1 and TRBJ1-6; 9 bases fit TRBD1. CDR3 length: 16 amino acids. V was clipped by 0 bases and J by 7 bases; unmatched bases: 4. From germline, CDR1 is MNHNS and CDR2 SASEGT. The CDR3 region has the DNA TGTGCCAGCAGTGAAGCGGAGGGACAGGGCAATTCACCCCTCCACTTT. Translation gives CASSEAEGQGNSPLHF.

The CDR3 DNA is TGTGCCAGCAGCGGGTCAGGGATCCAAGAGACCCAGTACTTC. Its protein is CASSGSGIQETQYF. The chain combines TRBV9 with TRBJ2-5; maybe TRBD1 (5 bases). V lost 3 bases, J lost 1 base, and 10 bases lay in between. Germline assignment: CDR1 SGDLS and CDR2 YYNGEE. The CDR3 runs 14 residues.

CDR3 coding DNA: TGCGCCAGCAGCCAAGAGGCCTTCCGTGAAGCTTTCTTT. This encodes CASSQEAFREAFF. V and J are TRBV4-3 and TRBJ1-1, with D unresolved. This CDR3 contains 13 residues. The germline V gene has CDR1 LGHNA and CDR2 YSLEER. Trimming left V 0 bases short and J 7 bases short, with 9 bases between.

V usage is TRBV7-9 and J usage is TRBJ2-3; possible D gene TRBD1, 7 bases. V lost 4 bases and J lost 2, with 16 bases in between. CDR3 length: 16 residues. The germline gives CDR1 SEHNR, CDR2 FQNEAQ (reference sequence). CDR3 in amino acids: CASSSPPGGNTDTQYF. CDR3 nucleotide sequence: TGTGCCAGCAGCTCACCCCCAGGGGGGAACACAGATACGCAGTATTTT.

A few counts support this clone. V and J are TRBV4-2 and TRBJ1-2; D gene unclear. Trimming took 3 bases from V and 7 from J, leaving 12 bases between them. This CDR3 comprises 13 residues. The V gene's germline CDR1 is LGHNA and CDR2 YNFKEQ. The CDR3 region is CASSQGRAGGYTF. CDR3 DNA: TGTGCCAGCAGCCAGGGGAGGGCGGGTGGCTACACCTTC.

The sample holds one count of this clone. Other DNA sequences in this sample translate to the same CDR3. The gene calls are TRBV24-1 and TRBJ1-4, with 11 positions matching TRBD1. The germline V gene encodes CDR1 KGHDR and CDR2 SFDVKD. The V and J ends lost 2 bases and 7 bases, in that order; junction bases with no gene match: 2. The CDR3 contains 15 residues. The CDR3 coding sequence is TGTGCCACCAGTGATTCCGGGACAGGGGGTGAAAAACTGTTTTTT. It yields the protein CATSDSGTGGEKLFF.

DNA for the CDR3: TGTGCCAGCAGTTTAGGGCTTAACAGGGGTTCGTACGAGCAGTACTTC. This gives the protein CASSLGLNRGSYEQYF. The genes are TRBV28 and TRBJ2-7; the match to TRBD1 covers 7 bases. The CDR3 covers 16 residues. Germline CDR1 reads MDHEN; CDR2 reads SYDVKM. Unmatched junction bases numbered 11, after V lost 2 bases and J lost 4 bases.

This chain links TRBV6-2 or TRBV6-3 with TRBJ1-1; D gene unclear. V was shortened by 2 bases and J by 4 bases, with 8 bases between the two germline ends. This CDR3 spans 13 amino acids. The germline V gene has CDR1 MNHEY and CDR2 SVGEGT. The CDR3 DNA is TGTGCCAGCAGTTACGGGAGGAGCACTGAAGCTTTCTTT. It specifies CASSYGRSTEAFF.

The chain links TRBV21-1 to TRBJ1-5; the table assigns TRBD1, which was not confirmed against the DNA. TRBV21-1 is noted as a pseudogene. CDR3 size: 15 residues. This CDR3 is CASSTQGAYNQPQHF. DNA of the CDR3: TGTGCCAGCAGCACGCAGGGGGCCTACAATCAGCCCCAGCATTTT.

The chain couples TRBV5-1 to TRBJ2-3, with TRBD1 matching 9 bases. V dropped 4 bases and J dropped 2; count of bases not matched to a gene: 14. The CDR3 extends over 18 amino acids. Germline loops: CDR1 SGHRS, CDR2 YFSETQ. DNA of the CDR3: TGCGCCAGCAGCCTAAGGACAGGGGAGCTGTTAGTCACAGATACGCAGTATTTT. The encoded protein is CASSLRTGELLVTDTQYF.

This rearrangement joins TRBV6-6 to TRBJ2-7; D is uncertain. The CDR3 runs 12 residues. Germline assignment: CDR1 MNHNY and CDR2 SVGAGI (reference sequence). Trimming left V 2 bases short and J 6 bases short, with 8 bases between. CDR3 in DNA: TGTGCCAGCAGTTACGAGGAGAGCGAGCAGTACTTC. Translating gives CASSYEESEQYF.

The gene calls are TRBV6-5 and TRBJ1-1, with D unclear. Germline CDR1 is MNHEY and CDR2 is SVGAGI. V lost 7 bases, J lost 5 bases, and 11 bases lay in between. The CDR3 spans 12 residues. The CDR3: CASTGGVTEAFF. In DNA form, the CDR3 reads TGTGCCAGCACGGGTGGAGTGACTGAAGCTTTCTTT.

The chain carries TRBV6-2 or TRBV6-3 and TRBJ2-7; 7 bases match TRBD1. This CDR3 contains 16 residues. Germline V lookup: CDR1 MNHEY, CDR2 SVGEGT. V shed 6 bases, J shed 3 bases, and the junction held 14 bases outside the gene matches. The CDR3 reads CASSPPVGTDYYEQYF. The CDR3 DNA follows: TGTGCCAGCAGCCCTCCGGTTGGGACAGACTACTACGAGCAGTACTTC.

This chain joins TRBV30 and TRBJ1-1, with 11 bases matching TRBD1. The CDR3 sequence is 17 residues long. Trimming at V came to 2 bases and at J to 0 bases, leaving 8 bases not matched to a gene. Germline values: CDR1 GTSNPN, CDR2 SVGIG (reference sequence). Here the CDR3 reads CAWSPTDRGRMNTEAFF. The CDR3 DNA follows: TGTGCCTGGAGTCCAACGGACAGGGGGCGAATGAACACTGAAGCTTTCTTT.

The chain combines TRBV3-1 (or the pseudogene TRBV3-2) with TRBJ2-2; 9 bases fit TRBD2. V lost 8 bases to trimming and J lost 5 bases; unmatched junction nucleotides: 6. This CDR3 has 14 amino acids. Germline lookup yields CDR1 LGHDT and CDR2 YNNKEL (reference sequence). The CDR3 DNA reads as TGTGCCAGCCAACGACTAGCGGCTACCGGGGAGCTGTTTTTT. Residues: CASQRLAATGELFF.

The chain joins TRBV7-2 to TRBJ1-1; D uncertain. CDR1 is SGHTA, CDR2 FQGNSA, per germline. This CDR3 is built from 14 residues. V lost 6 bases to trimming and J lost 3 bases, with 14 bases between them. CDR3 loop: CASRPGVEYTEAFF. The DNA for the CDR3 is TGTGCCAGCAGGCCGGGAGTCGAATACACTGAAGCTTTCTTT.

The chain links TRBV19 to TRBJ1-1, with 7 bases lining up with TRBD1. The CDR3 totals 14 residues. Per the germline V gene, CDR1 is LNHDA and CDR2 is SQIVND (reference sequence). Trimming at V came to 3 bases and at J to 1 base, leaving 2 bases not matched to a gene. The CDR3 here is CASSITGANTEAFF. Written as DNA, the CDR3 is TGTGCCAGTAGTATCACAGGGGCGAACACTGAAGCTTTCTTT. The variable domain in full, with the rest retrieved from reference TRBV19 and TRBJ1-1, is DGGITQSPKYLFRKEGQNVTLSCEQNLNHDAMYWYRQDPGQGLRLIYYSQIVNDFQKGDIAEGYSVSREKKESFPLTVTSAQKNPTAFYLCASSITGANTEAFFGQGTRLTVV.

The chain combines TRBV5-1 with TRBJ2-3; 7 nucleotides line up with TRBD2. The germline V gene encodes CDR1 SGHRS and CDR2 YFSETQ. V lost 0 bases and J lost 1; bases outside the gene matches: 5. The CDR3 has 16 residues. Here the CDR3 DNA reads TGCGCCAGCAGCTTGGCCCTAGCGGAAGGCACAGATACGCAGTATTTT. This codes for CASSLALAEGTDTQYF.

This chain links TRBV28 with TRBJ2-7, with 8 bases lining up with TRBD1. After removal of 3 bases from V and 2 bases from J, the junction contained 3 bases not matched to a gene. The CDR3 is made up of 14 amino acids. CDR1 MDHEN and CDR2 SYDVKM come from the germline V gene. For the CDR3, the DNA is TGTGCCAGCAGTTTCGGACAGGGACCCTACGAGCAGTACTTC. Its protein is CASSFGQGPYEQYF.

The chain recombines TRBV11-1 with TRBJ2-3, with D hard to call. This CDR3 has 13 residues. V was pared by 3 bases and J by 2 bases, with 6 bases between. Germline V gives CDR1 SGHAT, CDR2 FQDESV (reference sequence). This CDR3 reads CASSFEITDTQYF. The CDR3, as DNA: TGTGCCAGCAGCTTCGAGATCACAGATACGCAGTATTTT.

The rearrangement uses TRBV5-1 and TRBJ1-1; TRBD1 aligns across 7 bases. Germline CDR1 and CDR2: SGHRS and YFSETQ. After removal of 0 bases from V and 8 bases from J, the junction contained 4 bases not matched to a gene. This CDR3 spans 13 amino acids. The CDR3 region is CASSLAPTGEAFF. The CDR3, as DNA: TGCGCCAGCAGCTTGGCCCCGACAGGGGAAGCTTTCTTT. Combining the CDR3 with reference TRBV5-1 and TRBJ1-1 gives the whole variable domain KAGVTQTPRYLIKTRGQQVTLSCSPISGHRSVSWYQQTPGQGLQFLFEYFSETQRNKGNFPGRFSGRQFSNSRSEMNVSTLELGDSALYLCASSLAPTGEAFFGQGTRLTVV.

As for this clone: At the DNA level, this CDR3 is encoded by other sequences in the same sample as well. V is TRBV27 and J is TRBJ1-5; tentative D call: TRBD1 (6 bases). Germline V CDR1 and CDR2: MNHEY, SMNVEV (reference sequence). The CDR3 is 13 amino acids. Trimming pared 0 bases from V and 6 bases from J, leaving 6 bases between. CDR3 sequence: CASSLSGGQPQHF. The DNA for the CDR3 is TGTGCCAGCAGTTTATCAGGGGGTCAGCCCCAGCATTTT.